This T cell receptor (beta chain) was captured by sequencing in a study of shared clonotypes between healthy human individuals. Original methodology: ImmunoSEQ junction-only sequences lacked quality scores, so their filtering differed. Assay used: immunoSEQ multiplex PCR; TCRdb lists only in-frame clones, some missing. The V and J calls and the clone size are those of that table, but D and trimming were determined from the DNA. The repertoire holds over a million clones, 98% to 99% seen once, with approximately 0.38% in the top ten. Notes on the study in general: A generally larger estimated richness was seen in naive subsets than in memory subsets.

This CDR3 spans 16 amino acids. V trimming: 0 bases; J trimming: 3 bases; junction bases outside the gene matches: 4. The germline V gene encodes CDR1 KGHSH and CDR2 LQKENI. Details on this clone: Its antigen is as yet unknown.

Sequencing was performed on naive CD4+ T cells sorted from blood. Regarding subset: CD45RA+ positively selected. This chain joins TRBV18 and TRBJ1-5; 8 bases are shared with TRBD1. The clonotype was recovered from a man aged 25 to 45 in good health. CDR3: CASSPPGQANNQPQHF. The CDR3 DNA reads as TGTGCCAGCTCACCACCGGGACAGGCTAACAATCAGCCCCAGCATTTT.